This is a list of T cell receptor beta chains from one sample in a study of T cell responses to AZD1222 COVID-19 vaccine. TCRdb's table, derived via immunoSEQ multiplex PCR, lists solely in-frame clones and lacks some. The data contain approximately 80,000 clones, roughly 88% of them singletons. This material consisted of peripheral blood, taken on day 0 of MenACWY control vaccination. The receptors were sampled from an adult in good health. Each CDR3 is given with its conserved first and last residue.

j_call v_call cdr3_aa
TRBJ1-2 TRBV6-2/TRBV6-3 CASSLDAQVFYGYTF
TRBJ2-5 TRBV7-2 CASSQTASQETQYF
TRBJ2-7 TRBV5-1 CASSLAPLGVLTF
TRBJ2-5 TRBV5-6 CASSLVLAGIGETQYF
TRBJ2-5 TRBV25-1 CASSVVAGDQETQYF
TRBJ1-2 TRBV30 CAQKTGSYGYTF
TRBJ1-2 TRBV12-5 CASGLPPPPRYTF
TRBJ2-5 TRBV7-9 CASSLILAGTETQYF
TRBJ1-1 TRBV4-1 CASSQAPLGMNTEAFF
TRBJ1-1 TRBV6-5 CASEDLTGFSEAFF
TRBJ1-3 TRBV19 CASSIPGSGNTIYF
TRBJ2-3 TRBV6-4 CASSVGLGRPVRTDTQYF
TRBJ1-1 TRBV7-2 CASSLTGGTEAFF
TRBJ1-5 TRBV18 CASSPLPPRGTGSNQPQHF
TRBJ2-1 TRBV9 CASSVAGAVSNNEQFF
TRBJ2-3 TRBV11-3 CASGEEPDTQYF
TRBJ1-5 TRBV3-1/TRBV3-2 CASSLGESQPQHF
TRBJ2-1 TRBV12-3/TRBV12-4 CASSFYLEEQFF
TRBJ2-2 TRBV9 CASSGIKPNTGELFF
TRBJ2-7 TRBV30 CAWSGDRGTYEQYF
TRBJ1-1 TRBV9 CASSVVGQSEAFF
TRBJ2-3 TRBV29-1 CSGGDSTDTQYF
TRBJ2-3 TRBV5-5 CASSLRSSGSSTDTQYF
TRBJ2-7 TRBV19 CASSSDRDRYSYEQYF
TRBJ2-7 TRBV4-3 CASSQEKDSAGYEQYF
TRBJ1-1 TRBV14 CASSQEAFF
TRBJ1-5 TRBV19 CASSRATGGVDQPQHF
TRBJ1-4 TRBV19 CASSIDREEKLFF
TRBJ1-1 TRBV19 CASSIGALRGAAYTEAFF
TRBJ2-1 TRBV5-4 CASRRTTSASSYNEQFF
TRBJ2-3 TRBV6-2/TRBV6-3 CASSYLGLAGSTDTQYF
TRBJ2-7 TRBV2 CASSALGEQYF
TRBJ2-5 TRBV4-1 CASSQGGAGGQETQYF
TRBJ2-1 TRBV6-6 CASIRGKSSYNEQFF
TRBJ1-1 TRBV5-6 CASSLPGFSANTEAFF
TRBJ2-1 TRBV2 CASSGEGGWSSYNEQFF
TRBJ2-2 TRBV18 CASSPLQGQATGELFF
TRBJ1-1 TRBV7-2 CASSLSSSSGTEAFF
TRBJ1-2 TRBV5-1 CASSPILQGWGYTF
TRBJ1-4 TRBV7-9 CASSFQGTPNEKLFF
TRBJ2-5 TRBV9 CASSAGDYRVQETQYF
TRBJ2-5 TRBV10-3 CAISDGGSGETQYF
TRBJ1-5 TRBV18 CASSPSQGGSQPQHF
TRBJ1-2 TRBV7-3 CASSLGPVRDSKGYTF
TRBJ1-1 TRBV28 CASSFQGTSVAFF
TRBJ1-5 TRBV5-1 CASSPDTGSNQPQHF